The clone carrying this T cell receptor (beta chain) showed up many times. The antigen is not known. The data stem from a study of T cell repertoires in cytomegalovirus infection. Study as a whole: Carrying CMV and the relevant HLA type showed in public TCR beta signatures. Study results and limitations: Individuals carrying CMV plus the relevant HLA were identified by cumulative frequency of public TCR beta families. HLA-C-restricted CMV clonotypes gave the most frequent clonotype in two of eight donors.

J was trimmed by 6 bases and V by 3 bases; bases with no gene match: 7. The CDR3 extends over 15 amino acids. Germline CDR1 and CDR2: SGHAT and FQNNGV. TCRdb reprocessed the reads via MiXCR and lists one record per CDR3 protein. The sample lists nearly 70,000 distinct CDR3 sequences, approximately 22% occurring once. The specimen sequenced was PBMCs, sequenced either directly or after in vitro stimulation (not recorded which). This receptor was taken from a human donor in good health (CMV status not recorded). Some clones in this sample may be carry-over from other donors' samples. The V and J genes are TRBV11-2 and TRBJ1-4; 7 bases agree with TRBD1. The chain's CDR3 is CASSLTDRDHEKLFF. DNA of the CDR3: TGTGCCAGCAGCTTGACTGACAGGGATCATGAAAAACTGTTTTTT.